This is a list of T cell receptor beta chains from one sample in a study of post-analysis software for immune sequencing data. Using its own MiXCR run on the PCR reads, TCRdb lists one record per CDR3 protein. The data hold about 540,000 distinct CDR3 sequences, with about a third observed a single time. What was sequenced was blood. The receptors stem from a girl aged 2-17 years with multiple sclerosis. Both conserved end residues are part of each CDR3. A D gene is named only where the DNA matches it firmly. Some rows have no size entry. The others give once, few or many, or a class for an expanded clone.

CDR3: CASSWTDGPETQYF; DNA: TGTGCCAGCAGTTGGACAGACGGACCAGAGACCCAGTACTTC; D: -; J: TRBJ2-5; length: 14; V: TRBV28; size: -
CDR3: CASSLEPSVHLRYNEQFF; DNA: TGTGCCAGCAGCTTAGAGCCCTCGGTTCACCTTAGGTACAATGAGCAGTTCTTC; D: -; J: TRBJ2-1; length: 18; V: TRBV11-2; size: -
CDR3: CASSLGSGGSYEQYF; DNA: TGTGCCAGCAGCTTAGGTAGCGGGGGTTCCTACGAGCAGTACTTC; D: TRBD2; J: TRBJ2-7; length: 15; V: TRBV7-2; size: many
CDR3: CASSWREGTGTEAFF; DNA: TGTGCCAGCAGTTGGAGGGAGGGGACGGGCACTGAAGCTTTCTTT; D: -; J: TRBJ1-1; length: 15; V: TRBV12-3/TRBV12-4; size: -
CDR3: CASSHYKNTEAFF; DNA: TGTGCCAGCAGCCATTACAAGAACACTGAAGCTTTCTTT; D: -; J: TRBJ1-1; length: 13; V: TRBV3-1; size: -
CDR3: CASSTPRQGVSGNTIYF; DNA: TGTGCCAGCAGTACTCCCCGACAGGGCGTCTCTGGAAACACCATATATTTT; D: TRBD1; J: TRBJ1-3; length: 17; V: TRBV28; size: -
CDR3: CASRIGRSTNEKLFF; DNA: TGTGCCAGCAGAATCGGACGGTCAACTAATGAAAAACTGTTTTTT; D: -; J: TRBJ1-4; length: 15; V: TRBV12-3/TRBV12-4; size: once
CDR3: CASSQDPAVQETQYF; DNA: TGTGCCAGCAGCCAAGATCCGGCAGTACAAGAGACCCAGTACTTC; D: -; J: TRBJ2-5; length: 15; V: TRBV3-1; size: -
CDR3: CSVAGRGSYNEQFF; DNA: TGCAGCGTTGCAGGGAGAGGCTCCTACAATGAGCAGTTCTTC; D: -; J: TRBJ2-1; length: 14; V: TRBV29-1; size: few
CDR3: CASSSYRGGEETQYF; DNA: TGCGCCAGCAGCTCCTACAGGGGGGGCGAAGAGACCCAGTACTTC; D: -; J: TRBJ2-5; length: 15; V: TRBV5-1; size: -
CDR3: CSTRAVAGVSNEQFF; DNA: TGCAGTACTAGAGCAGTTGCGGGGGTAAGCAATGAGCAGTTCTTC; D: TRBD2; J: TRBJ2-1; length: 15; V: TRBV20-1; size: -
CDR3: CASSLGIGLLGDTQYF; DNA: TGTGCCAGCAGCTTGGGTATTGGACTGCTGGGCGATACGCAGTATTTT; D: -; J: TRBJ2-3; length: 16; V: TRBV11-2; size: -
CDR3: CASSYSGGGPTDTQYF; DNA: TGTGCCAGCAGTTACTCGGGGGGGGGACCCACAGATACGCAGTATTTT; D: TRBD2; J: TRBJ2-3; length: 16; V: TRBV6-5; size: few
CDR3: CASSQFSTGIRPGELFF; DNA: TGTGCCAGCAGCCAATTCTCGACAGGGATCCGACCCGGGGAGCTGTTTTTT; D: TRBD1; J: TRBJ2-2; length: 17; V: TRBV3-1; size: -
CDR3: CSALDRISSYEQYF; DNA: TGCAGTGCTTTGGACAGGATCAGCTCCTACGAGCAGTACTTC; D: TRBD1; J: TRBJ2-7; length: 14; V: TRBV20-1; size: -
CDR3: CASSNKGSPAGEQYF; DNA: TGTGCCAGCAGCAATAAGGGGTCTCCGGCGGGCGAGCAGTACTTC; D: -; J: TRBJ2-7; length: 15; V: TRBV21-1; size: few
CDR3: CASSTAMNTEAFF; DNA: TGTGCCAGTTCAACAGCCATGAACACTGAAGCTTTCTTT; D: -; J: TRBJ1-1; length: 13; V: TRBV12-3/TRBV12-4; size: -
CDR3: CASSLVRGELFF; DNA: TGTGCCAGCAGCTTAGTGAGGGGGGAGCTGTTTTTT; D: -; J: TRBJ2-2; length: 12; V: TRBV7-8; size: -
CDR3: CAISVRGGTGADTQYF; DNA: TGTGCCATCAGTGTCCGAGGGGGGACCGGGGCAGATACGCAGTATTTT; D: -; J: TRBJ2-3; length: 16; V: TRBV10-3; size: -
CDR3: CASSLEGLAGADTQYF; DNA: TGTGCCAGCAGCTTGGAAGGGCTAGCGGGCGCGGATACGCAGTATTTT; D: TRBD2; J: TRBJ2-3; length: 16; V: TRBV5-6; size: -
CDR3: CASIGSGNEQYF; DNA: TGTGCCAGCATTGGAAGCGGCAACGAGCAGTACTTC; D: -; J: TRBJ2-7; length: 12; V: TRBV28; size: -
CDR3: CASSGEGEETQYF; DNA: TGTGCCAGCAGTGGGGAGGGAGAAGAGACCCAGTACTTC; D: TRBD2; J: TRBJ2-5; length: 13; V: TRBV2; size: few
CDR3: CSARASDGVLGGYTF; DNA: TGCAGTGCTAGAGCGTCGGACGGAGTCTTAGGGGGCTACACCTTC; D: -; J: TRBJ1-2; length: 15; V: TRBV20-1; size: few
CDR3: CASSQAGTTGETQYF; DNA: TGTGCCAGCAGCCAGGCCGGGACTACCGGGGAGACCCAGTACTTC; D: TRBD2; J: TRBJ2-5; length: 15; V: TRBV3-1; size: -
CDR3: CASSEGIGRGYGYTF; DNA: TGTGCCAGCAGTGAAGGAATAGGAAGGGGCTATGGCTACACCTTC; D: -; J: TRBJ1-2; length: 15; V: TRBV6-1; size: -
CDR3: CASTDTTGAGETQYF; DNA: TGTGCCAGCACCGACACCACAGGGGCGGGCGAGACCCAGTACTTC; D: TRBD1; J: TRBJ2-5; length: 15; V: TRBV28; size: many
CDR3: CAISDGLAGTNTQYF; DNA: TGTGCCATCAGTGACGGACTAGCGGGGACGAATACGCAGTATTTT; D: TRBD2; J: TRBJ2-3; length: 15; V: TRBV10-3; size: once
CDR3: CASSTRGSPYETQYF; DNA: TGTGCCAGCAGCACCAGGGGGTCCCCTTATGAGACCCAGTACTTC; D: TRBD1; J: TRBJ2-5; length: 15; V: TRBV9; size: -
CDR3: CASSFEANTEAFF; DNA: TGCGCCAGCAGCTTCGAGGCGAACACTGAAGCTTTCTTT; D: -; J: TRBJ1-1; length: 13; V: TRBV5-1; size: -
CDR3: CSARRGDLDDYGYTF; DNA: TGCAGTGCTAGAAGGGGAGACCTCGATGACTATGGCTACACCTTC; D: -; J: TRBJ1-2; length: 15; V: TRBV20-1; size: few
CDR3: CASSSGLAGGYNEQFF; DNA: TGTGCCAGCAGCTCAGGACTAGCGGGGGGCTACAATGAGCAGTTCTTC; D: TRBD2; J: TRBJ2-1; length: 16; V: TRBV5-5; size: few
CDR3: CSAAGGSQPQHF; DNA: TGCAGCGCTGCAGGGGGGTCTCAGCCCCAGCATTTT; D: TRBD1; J: TRBJ1-5; length: 12; V: TRBV20-1; size: -
CDR3: CASSLVTATNEKLFF; DNA: TGTGCCAGCAGCTTGGTGACAGCAACTAATGAAAAACTGTTTTTT; D: -; J: TRBJ1-4; length: 15; V: TRBV5-5; size: -
CDR3: CATSIGGAVDTQYF; DNA: TGTGCCACCAGCATCGGGGGGGCCGTGGATACGCAGTATTTT; D: TRBD2; J: TRBJ2-3; length: 14; V: TRBV15; size: -
CDR3: CASSRRSGGDNEQFF; DNA: TGTGCCAGCAGCCGAAGAAGCGGGGGAGACAATGAGCAGTTCTTC; D: TRBD2; J: TRBJ2-1; length: 15; V: TRBV5-8; size: few
CDR3: CSARGTSGRSYNEQFF; DNA: TGCAGTGCTAGAGGGACTAGCGGACGCTCCTACAATGAGCAGTTCTTC; D: TRBD2; J: TRBJ2-1; length: 16; V: TRBV20-1; size: -
CDR3: CASSIQFRETQYF; DNA: TGTGCCAGCAGCATACAGTTTCGAGAGACCCAGTACTTC; D: -; J: TRBJ2-5; length: 13; V: TRBV7-2; size: -
CDR3: CASGNSGGDTQYF; DNA: TGTGCCAGCGGGAACTCGGGGGGAGATACGCAGTATTTT; D: TRBD2; J: TRBJ2-3; length: 13; V: TRBV12-3/TRBV12-4; size: -
CDR3: CASSPYHRGPGETQYF; DNA: TGTGCCAGCAGTCCATATCACAGGGGCCCGGGGGAGACCCAGTACTTC; D: TRBD1; J: TRBJ2-5; length: 16; V: TRBV7-2; size: few
CDR3: CSAPLPQGIWAQHF; DNA: TGCAGTGCCCCGTTACCTCAGGGGATTTGGGCCCAGCATTTT; D: -; J: TRBJ1-5; length: 14; V: TRBV20-1; size: -
CDR3: CASSEAYPGSGADTQYF; DNA: TGTGCCAGCAGTGAAGCATATCCCGGGAGCGGGGCAGATACGCAGTATTTT; D: TRBD2; J: TRBJ2-3; length: 17; V: TRBV6-1; size: -
CDR3: CATSDGGGQTQYF; DNA: TGTGCCACCAGTGACGGGGGCGGACAGACCCAGTACTTC; D: -; J: TRBJ2-5; length: 13; V: TRBV24-1; size: few
CDR3: CASSSEAGATRGETQYF; DNA: TGTGCCAGCAGTTCGGAGGCTGGGGCTACCCGCGGGGAGACCCAGTACTTC; D: -; J: TRBJ2-5; length: 17; V: TRBV27; size: -
CDR3: CASSLVGQENIQYF; DNA: TGTGCCAGCAGTTTGGTGGGACAGGAGAACATTCAGTACTTC; D: TRBD1; J: TRBJ2-4; length: 14; V: TRBV12-3/TRBV12-4; size: once
CDR3: CASSSTATGGTDTQYF; DNA: TGCGCCAGCAGCTCAACGGCGACGGGAGGCACAGATACGCAGTATTTT; D: -; J: TRBJ2-3; length: 16; V: TRBV5-1; size: -
CDR3: CASSSILTVLQDPTNSPLHF; DNA: TGTGCCAGCAGTTCCATACTTACCGTATTACAAGACCCCACCAATTCACCCCTCCACTTT; D: -; J: TRBJ1-6; length: 20; V: TRBV6-5; size: -
CDR3: CASSLSNRTVGRPYTF; DNA: TGTGCCAGCAGTTTATCGAACAGGACAGTGGGCCGGCCCTACACCTTC; D: -; J: TRBJ1-2; length: 16; V: TRBV27; size: -
CDR3: CASSLGGAEYGKNIQYF; DNA: TGCGCCAGCAGCTTGGGCGGGGCCGAATACGGCAAAAACATTCAGTACTTC; D: -; J: TRBJ2-4; length: 17; V: TRBV5-1; size: few
CDR3: CSARPTGSGGYTF; DNA: TGCAGTGCCAGGCCCACGGGGAGCGGTGGCTACACCTTC; D: -; J: TRBJ1-2; length: 13; V: TRBV20-1; size: few
CDR3: CASSSRPGTPYEQYF; DNA: TGCGCCAGCAGCTCACGCCCCGGGACACCCTACGAGCAGTACTTC; D: -; J: TRBJ2-7; length: 15; V: TRBV5-1; size: few
CDR3: CASSYSLDRVKGYTF; DNA: TGTGCCAGCAGTTACTCCCTCGACAGGGTTAAAGGCTACACCTTC; D: TRBD1; J: TRBJ1-2; length: 15; V: TRBV6-6; size: few
CDR3: CASSVRGASYEQYF; DNA: TGCGCCAGCAGTGTGCGGGGGGCCTCCTACGAGCAGTACTTC; D: TRBD2; J: TRBJ2-7; length: 14; V: TRBV10-2; size: -
CDR3: CAGGGPTYNEQFF; DNA: TGTGCCGGCGGGGGCCCTACCTACAATGAGCAGTTCTTC; D: -; J: TRBJ2-1; length: 13; V: TRBV28; size: -
CDR3: CSAREIRPGQPIYGYTF; DNA: TGCAGTGCTAGAGAGATCCGCCCGGGACAGCCCATTTATGGCTACACCTTC; D: TRBD1; J: TRBJ1-2; length: 17; V: TRBV20-1; size: -